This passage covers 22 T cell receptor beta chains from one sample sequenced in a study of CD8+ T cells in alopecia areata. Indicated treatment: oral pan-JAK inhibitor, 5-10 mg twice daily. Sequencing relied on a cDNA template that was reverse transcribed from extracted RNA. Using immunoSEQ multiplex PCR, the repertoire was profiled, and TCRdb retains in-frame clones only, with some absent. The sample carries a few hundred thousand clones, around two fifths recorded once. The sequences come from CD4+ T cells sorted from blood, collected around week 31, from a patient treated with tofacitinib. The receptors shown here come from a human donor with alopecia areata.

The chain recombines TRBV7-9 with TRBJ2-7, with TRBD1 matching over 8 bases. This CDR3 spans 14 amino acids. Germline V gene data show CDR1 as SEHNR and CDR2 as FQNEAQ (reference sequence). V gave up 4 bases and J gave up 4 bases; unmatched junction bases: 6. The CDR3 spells CASSWTGLGYEQYF. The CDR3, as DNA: TGTGCCAGCAGCTGGACAGGGTTAGGTTACGAGCAGTACTTC.

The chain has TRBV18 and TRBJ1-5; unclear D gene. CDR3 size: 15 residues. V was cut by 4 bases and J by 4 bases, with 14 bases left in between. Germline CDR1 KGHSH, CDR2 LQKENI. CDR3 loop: CASSLGIDRNQPQHF. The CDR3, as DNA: TGTGCCAGCTCACTAGGGATCGATCGGAATCAGCCCCAGCATTTT.

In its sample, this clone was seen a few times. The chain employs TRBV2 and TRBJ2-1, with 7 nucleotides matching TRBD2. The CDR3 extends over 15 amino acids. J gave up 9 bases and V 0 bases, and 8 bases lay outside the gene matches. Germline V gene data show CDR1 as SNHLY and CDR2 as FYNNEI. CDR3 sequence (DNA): TGTGCCAGCAGTGAAGCGGGGGAGGGGTTCACTGAGCAGTTCTTC. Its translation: CASSEAGEGFTEQFF.

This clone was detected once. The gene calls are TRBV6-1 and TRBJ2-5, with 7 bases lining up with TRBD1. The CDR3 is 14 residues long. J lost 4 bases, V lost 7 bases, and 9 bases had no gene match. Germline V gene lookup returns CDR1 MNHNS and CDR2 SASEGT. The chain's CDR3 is CASTVTGTAETQYF. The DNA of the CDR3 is TGTGCCAGCACCGTGACAGGGACGGCAGAGACCCAGTACTTC.

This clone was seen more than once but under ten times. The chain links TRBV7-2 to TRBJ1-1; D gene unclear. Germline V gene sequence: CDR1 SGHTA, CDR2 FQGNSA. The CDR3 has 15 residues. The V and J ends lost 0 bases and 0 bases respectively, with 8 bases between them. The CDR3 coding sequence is TGTGCCAGCAGCTTAGCCCGGGGAATGAACACTGAAGCTTTCTTT. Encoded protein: CASSLARGMNTEAFF.

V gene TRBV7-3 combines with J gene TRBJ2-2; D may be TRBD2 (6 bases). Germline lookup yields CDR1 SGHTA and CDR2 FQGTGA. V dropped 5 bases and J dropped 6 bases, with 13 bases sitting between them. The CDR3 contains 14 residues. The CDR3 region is CASSPRRGAGELFF. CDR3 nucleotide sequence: TGTGCCAGCAGCCCCCGGCGGGGCGCCGGGGAGCTGTTTTTT.

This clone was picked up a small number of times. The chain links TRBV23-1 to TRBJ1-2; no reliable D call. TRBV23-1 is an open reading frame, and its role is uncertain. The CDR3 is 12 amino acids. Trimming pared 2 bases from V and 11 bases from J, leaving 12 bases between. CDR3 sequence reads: CASSQDGPSYTF. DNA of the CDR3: TGCGCCAGCAGTCAAGATGGACCATCTTACACCTTC.

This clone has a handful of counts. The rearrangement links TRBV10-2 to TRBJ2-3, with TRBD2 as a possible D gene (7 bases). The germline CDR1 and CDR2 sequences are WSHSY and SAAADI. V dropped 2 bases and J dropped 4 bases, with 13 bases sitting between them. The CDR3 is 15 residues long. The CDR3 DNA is TGCGCCAGCAGTGAGGCCGGGGGGCAGGCAGATACGCAGTATTTT. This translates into CASSEAGGQADTQYF.

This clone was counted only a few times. The CDR3 region is CASSQEGQGLRSGNTIYF. CDR3 sequence (DNA): TGTGCCAGCAGCCAAGAGGGACAGGGGCTGCGGTCGGGAAACACCATATATTTT. The V call is TRBV4-2, the J call TRBJ1-3, with 10 bases that match TRBD1. Germline V gene data show CDR1 as LGHNA and CDR2 as YNFKEQ. The ends lost 0 bases at V and 4 bases at J; junction bases unmatched: 9. This CDR3 is built from 18 residues.

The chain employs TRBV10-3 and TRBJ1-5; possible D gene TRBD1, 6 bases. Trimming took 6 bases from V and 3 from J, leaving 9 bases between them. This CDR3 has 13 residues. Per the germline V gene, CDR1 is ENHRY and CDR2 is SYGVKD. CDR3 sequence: CAIRQGSNQPQHF. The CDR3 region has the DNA TGTGCCATCAGACAGGGCTCCAATCAGCCCCAGCATTTT.

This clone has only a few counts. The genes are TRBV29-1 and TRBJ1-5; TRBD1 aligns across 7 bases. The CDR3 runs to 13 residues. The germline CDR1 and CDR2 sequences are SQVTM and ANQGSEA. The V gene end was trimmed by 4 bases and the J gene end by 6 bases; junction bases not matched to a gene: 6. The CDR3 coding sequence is TGCAGCGTTGGGACAGGAAAAATTCAGCCCCAGCATTTT. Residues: CSVGTGKIQPQHF.

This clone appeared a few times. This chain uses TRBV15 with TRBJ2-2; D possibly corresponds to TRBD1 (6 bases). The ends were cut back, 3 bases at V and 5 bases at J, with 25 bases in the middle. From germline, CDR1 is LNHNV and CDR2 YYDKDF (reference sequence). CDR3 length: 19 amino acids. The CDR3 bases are TGTGCCACCAGCAGCGGCCGTCCACTTCCGGGACATAGTACCGGGGAGCTGTTTTTT. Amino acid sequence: CATSSGRPLPGHSTGELFF.

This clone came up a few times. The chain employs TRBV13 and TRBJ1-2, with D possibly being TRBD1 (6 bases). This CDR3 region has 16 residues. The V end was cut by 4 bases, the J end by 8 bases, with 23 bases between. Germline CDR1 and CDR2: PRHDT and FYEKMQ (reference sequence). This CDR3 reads CASSSSLTGSYGGYTF. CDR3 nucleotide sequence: TGTGCCAGCAGCTCATCCTTGACAGGTTCCTATGGGGGCTACACCTTC.

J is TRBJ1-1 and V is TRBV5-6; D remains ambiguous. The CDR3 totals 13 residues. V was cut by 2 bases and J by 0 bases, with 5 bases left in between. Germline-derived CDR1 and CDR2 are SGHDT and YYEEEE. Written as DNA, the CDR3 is TGTGCCAGCAGCTTTTGGGTGAACACTGAAGCTTTCTTT. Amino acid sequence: CASSFWVNTEAFF. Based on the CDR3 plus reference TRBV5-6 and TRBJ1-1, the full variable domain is DAGVTQSPTHLIKTRGQQVTLRCSPKSGHDTVSWYQQALGQGPQFIFQYYEEEERQRGNFPDRFSGHQFPNYSSELNVNALLLGDSALYLCASSFWVNTEAFFGQGTRLTVV.

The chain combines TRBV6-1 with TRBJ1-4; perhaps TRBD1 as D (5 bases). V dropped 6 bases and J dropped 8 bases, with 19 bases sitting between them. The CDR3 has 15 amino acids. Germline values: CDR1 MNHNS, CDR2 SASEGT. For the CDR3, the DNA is TGTGCCAGCAGCTACGCAGGGAAACTTTTCGAAAAACTGTTTTTT. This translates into CASSYAGKLFEKLFF.

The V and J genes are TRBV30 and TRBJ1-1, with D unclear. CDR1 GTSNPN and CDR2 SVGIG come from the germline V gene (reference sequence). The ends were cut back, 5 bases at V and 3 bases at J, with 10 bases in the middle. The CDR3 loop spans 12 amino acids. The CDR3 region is CAWGGRDTEAFF. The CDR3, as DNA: TGTGCCTGGGGTGGACGGGACACTGAAGCTTTCTTT.

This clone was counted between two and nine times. CDR3 in amino acids: CASSSGTGGNTIYF. As DNA, the CDR3 is TGTGCCAGCAGCTCAGGGACAGGAGGAAACACCATATATTTT. The chain employs TRBV7-9 and TRBJ1-3; 8 bases are a match to TRBD1. With V trimmed by 4 bases and J by 4 bases, 3 bases remained unmatched. Germline V lookup: CDR1 SEHNR, CDR2 FQNEAQ (reference sequence). There are 14 residues in the CDR3. Full variable domain (outside the CDR3, taken from reference TRBV7-9 and TRBJ1-3): DTGVSQNPRHKITKRGQNVTFRCDPISEHNRLYWYRQTLGQGPEFLTYFQNEAQLEKSRLLSDRFSAERPKGSFSTLEIQRTEQGDSAMYLCASSSGTGGNTIYFGEGSWLTVV.

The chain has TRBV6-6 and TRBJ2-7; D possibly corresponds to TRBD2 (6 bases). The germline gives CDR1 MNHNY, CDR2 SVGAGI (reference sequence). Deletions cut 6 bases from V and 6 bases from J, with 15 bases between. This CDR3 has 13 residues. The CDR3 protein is CASRLGPGVEQYF. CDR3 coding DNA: TGTGCCAGCAGGCTAGGCCCGGGGGTCGAGCAGTACTTC.

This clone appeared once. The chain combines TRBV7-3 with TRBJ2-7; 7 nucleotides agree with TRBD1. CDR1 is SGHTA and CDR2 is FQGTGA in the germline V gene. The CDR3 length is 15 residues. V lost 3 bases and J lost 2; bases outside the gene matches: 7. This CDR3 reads CASSFGQTGTYEQYF. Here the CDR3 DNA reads TGTGCCAGCAGCTTTGGTCAGACAGGGACCTACGAGCAGTACTTC.

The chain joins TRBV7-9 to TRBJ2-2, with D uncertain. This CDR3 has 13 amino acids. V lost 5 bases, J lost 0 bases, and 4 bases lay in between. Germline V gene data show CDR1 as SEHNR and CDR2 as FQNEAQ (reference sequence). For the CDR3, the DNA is TGTGCCAGCAGCCGTCCGAACACCGGGGAGCTGTTTTTT. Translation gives CASSRPNTGELFF.

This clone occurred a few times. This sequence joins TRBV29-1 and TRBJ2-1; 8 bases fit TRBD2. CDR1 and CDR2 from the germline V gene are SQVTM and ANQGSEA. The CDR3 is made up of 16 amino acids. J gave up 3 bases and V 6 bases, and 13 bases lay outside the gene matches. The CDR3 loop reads CSVPPGGRAFYNEQFF. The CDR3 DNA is TGCAGCGTACCTCCGGGGGGGAGGGCCTTCTACAATGAGCAGTTCTTC.

The CDR3 reads CASSYGAEQYF. CDR3 coding DNA: TGCGCCAGCAGCTATGGGGCCGAGCAGTACTTC. The chain is built from TRBV4-1 and TRBJ2-7; the D gene is possibly TRBD1 (5 bases). CDR1 MGHRA and CDR2 YSYEKL come from the germline V gene. The ends were cut back, 5 bases at V and 6 bases at J, with 8 bases in the middle. This CDR3 region has 11 residues.